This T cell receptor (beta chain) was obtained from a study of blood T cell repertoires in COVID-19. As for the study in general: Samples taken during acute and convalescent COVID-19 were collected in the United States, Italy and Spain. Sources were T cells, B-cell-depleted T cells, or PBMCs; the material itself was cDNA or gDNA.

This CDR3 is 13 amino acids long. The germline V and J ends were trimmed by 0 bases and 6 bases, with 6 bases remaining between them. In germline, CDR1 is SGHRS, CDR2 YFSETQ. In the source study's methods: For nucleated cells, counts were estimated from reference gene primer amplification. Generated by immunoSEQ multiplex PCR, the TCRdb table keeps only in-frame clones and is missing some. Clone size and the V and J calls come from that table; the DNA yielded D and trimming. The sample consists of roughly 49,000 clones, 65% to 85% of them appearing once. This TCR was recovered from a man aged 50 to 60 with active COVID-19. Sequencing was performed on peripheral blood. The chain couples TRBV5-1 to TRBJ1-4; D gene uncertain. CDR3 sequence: CASSLAPDEKLFF. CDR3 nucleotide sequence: TGCGCCAGCAGCTTGGCGCCGGATGAAAAACTGTTTTTT. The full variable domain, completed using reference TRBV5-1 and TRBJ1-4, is KAGVTQTPRYLIKTRGQQVTLSCSPISGHRSVSWYQQTPGQGLQFLFEYFSETQRNKGNFPGRFSGRQFSNSRSEMNVSTLELGDSALYLCASSLAPDEKLFFGSGTQLSVL.